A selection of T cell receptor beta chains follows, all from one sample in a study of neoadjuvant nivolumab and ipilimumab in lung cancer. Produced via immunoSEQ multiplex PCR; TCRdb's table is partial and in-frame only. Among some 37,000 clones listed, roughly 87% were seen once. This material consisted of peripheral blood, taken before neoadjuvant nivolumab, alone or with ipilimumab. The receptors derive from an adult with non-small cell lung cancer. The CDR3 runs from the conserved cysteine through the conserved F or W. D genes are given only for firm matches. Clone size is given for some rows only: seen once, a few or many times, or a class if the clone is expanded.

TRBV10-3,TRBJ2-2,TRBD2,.,CAINRGGLGGELFF,TGTGCCATCAACCGGGGGGGGCTTGGCGGGGAGCTGTTTTTT
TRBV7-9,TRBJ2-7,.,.,CASSLHTDLSYEQYF,TGTGCCAGCAGCTTACATACAGACCTATCCTACGAGCAGTACTTC
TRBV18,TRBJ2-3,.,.,CASSPPWGGTDTQYF,TGTGCCAGCTCACCTCCTTGGGGGGGCACAGATACGCAGTATTTT
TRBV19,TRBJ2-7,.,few,CASSIGKSYEQYF,TGTGCCAGTAGTATCGGTAAATCCTACGAGCAGTACTTC
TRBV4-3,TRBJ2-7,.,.,CASSHSGNPYEQYF,TGCGCCAGCAGCCACTCAGGCAACCCCTACGAGCAGTACTTC
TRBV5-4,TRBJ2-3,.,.,CASRPTSLNTDTQYF,TGTGCCAGCAGACCTACCAGTTTGAACACAGATACGCAGTATTTT
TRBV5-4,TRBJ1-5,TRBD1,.,CASSRDRDNQPQHF,TGTGCCAGCAGTCGGGACAGGGACAATCAGCCCCAGCATTTT
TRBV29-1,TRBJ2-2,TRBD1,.,CSVGEQGRNTGELFF,TGCAGCGTTGGGGAACAGGGGCGGAACACCGGGGAGCTGTTTTTT
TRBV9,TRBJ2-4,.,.,CASTDGQPGAKNIQYF,TGTGCCAGCACCGACGGACAGCCAGGGGCCAAAAACATTCAGTACTTC
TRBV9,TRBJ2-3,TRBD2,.,CASSVAGGLADTQYF,TGTGCCAGCAGCGTAGCGGGAGGGCTTGCAGATACGCAGTATTTT
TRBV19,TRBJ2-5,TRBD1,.,CASSPQTGGLETQYF,TGTGCCAGTAGTCCACAGACAGGGGGCTTGGAGACCCAGTACTTC
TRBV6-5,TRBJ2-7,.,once,CASSYSGGLGYEQYF,TGTGCCAGCAGTTACTCTGGAGGGTTGGGATACGAGCAGTACTTC
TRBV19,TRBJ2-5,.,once,CASRPQGLRETQYF,TGTGCCAGTCGCCCCCAGGGACTCCGGGAGACCCAGTACTTC
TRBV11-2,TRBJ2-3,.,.,CASSYGRSTDTQYF,TGTGCCAGCAGCTACGGGCGGAGCACAGATACGCAGTATTTT
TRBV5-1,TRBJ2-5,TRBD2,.,CASSSLAGVRQETQYF,TGCGCCAGCAGCTCGCTAGCGGGAGTAAGGCAAGAGACCCAGTACTTC
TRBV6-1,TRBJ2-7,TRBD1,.,CATGTDRGPPYEQYF,TGTGCCACCGGAACCGACAGGGGGCCTCCCTACGAGCAGTACTTC
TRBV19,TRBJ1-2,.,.,CASSIDRFLGYTF,TGTGCCAGTAGTATAGACAGGTTCCTTGGCTACACCTTC
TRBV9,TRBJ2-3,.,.,CASSVAVGTTSTDTQYF,TGTGCCAGCAGCGTAGCGGTTGGGACAACTAGCACAGATACGCAGTATTTT
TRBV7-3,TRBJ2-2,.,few,CASSLSRGELFF,TGTGCCAGCAGCTTATCCCGCGGGGAGCTGTTTTTT
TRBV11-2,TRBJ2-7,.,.,CASSLDRAYEQYF,TGTGCCAGCAGCTTGGACAGAGCCTACGAGCAGTACTTC
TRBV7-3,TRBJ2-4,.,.,CASRAKNIQYF,TGTGCCAGCCGCGCCAAAAACATTCAGTACTTC
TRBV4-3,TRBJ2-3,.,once,CASSQVQGWADTQYF,TGCGCCAGCAGCCAAGTTCAGGGTTGGGCAGATACGCAGTATTTT
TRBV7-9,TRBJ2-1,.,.,CASSQGGYNEQFF,TGTGCCAGCAGTCAAGGGGGATACAATGAGCAGTTCTTC